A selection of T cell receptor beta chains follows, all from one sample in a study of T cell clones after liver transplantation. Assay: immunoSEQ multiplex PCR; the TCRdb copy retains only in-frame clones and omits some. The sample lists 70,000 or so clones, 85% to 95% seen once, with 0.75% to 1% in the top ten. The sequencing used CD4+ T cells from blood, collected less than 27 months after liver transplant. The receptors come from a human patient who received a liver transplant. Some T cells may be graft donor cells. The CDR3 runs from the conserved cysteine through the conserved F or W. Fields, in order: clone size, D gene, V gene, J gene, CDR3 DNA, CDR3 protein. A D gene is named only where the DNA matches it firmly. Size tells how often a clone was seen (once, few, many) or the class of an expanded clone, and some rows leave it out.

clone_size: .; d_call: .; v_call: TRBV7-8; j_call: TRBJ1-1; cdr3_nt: TGTGCCAGCAGCTTAGTATCAGGCCTAGGCACTGAAGCTTTCTTT; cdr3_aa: CASSLVSGLGTEAFF
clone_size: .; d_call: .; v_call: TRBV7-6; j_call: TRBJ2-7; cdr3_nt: TGTGCCAGCAGCCCCCCCCCTCAGGGGACAAGCTCCTACGAGCAGTACTTC; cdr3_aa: CASSPPPQGTSSYEQYF
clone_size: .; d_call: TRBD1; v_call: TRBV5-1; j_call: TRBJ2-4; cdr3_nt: TGCGCCAGCAGCTTGAGCGAGGGGGCTTACGGAAACATTCAGTACTTC; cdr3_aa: CASSLSEGAYGNIQYF
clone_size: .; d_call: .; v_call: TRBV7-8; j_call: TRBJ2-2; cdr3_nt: TGTGCCAGCAGCCCTCCGGGTTCCGTCACCGGGGAGCTGTTTTTT; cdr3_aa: CASSPPGSVTGELFF
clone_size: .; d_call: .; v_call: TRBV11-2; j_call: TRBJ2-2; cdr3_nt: TGTGCCAGCAGCTTAATCCATTTTGGAGGGTTGGGATCCACCGGGGAGCTGTTTTTT; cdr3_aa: CASSLIHFGGLGSTGELFF
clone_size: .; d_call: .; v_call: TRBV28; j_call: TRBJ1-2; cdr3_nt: TGTGCCAGCAGTTCTCTGACGGACCTCTATGGCTACACCTTC; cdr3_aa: CASSSLTDLYGYTF
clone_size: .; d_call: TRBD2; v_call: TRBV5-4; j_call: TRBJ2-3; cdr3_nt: TGTGCCAGCAGCTTGGGGCGGAGCGGGACCGATACGCAGTATTTT; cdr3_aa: CASSLGRSGTDTQYF
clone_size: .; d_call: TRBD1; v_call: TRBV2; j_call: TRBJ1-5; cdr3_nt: TGTGCCAGCGGGAGGGACAGGGTAGCAAATCAGCCCCAGCATTTT; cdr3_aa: CASGRDRVANQPQHF
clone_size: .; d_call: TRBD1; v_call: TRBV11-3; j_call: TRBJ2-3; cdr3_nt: TGTGCCAGCAGCCTGGACAGGGTTCCAGATACGCAGTATTTT; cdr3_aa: CASSLDRVPDTQYF
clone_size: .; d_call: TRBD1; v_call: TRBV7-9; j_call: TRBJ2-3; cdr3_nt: TGTGCCAGCAGCCCCGGGACAGAGAGCACAGATACGCAGTATTTT; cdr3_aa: CASSPGTESTDTQYF
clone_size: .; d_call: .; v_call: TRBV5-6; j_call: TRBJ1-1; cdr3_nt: TGTGCCAGCAGCTTGTGGGATCGGACTGAAGCTTTCTTT; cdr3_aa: CASSLWDRTEAFF
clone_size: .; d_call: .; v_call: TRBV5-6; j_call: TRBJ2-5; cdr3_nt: TGTGCCAGCAGCTCCGGGTGGGGGAGTGGAGAGACCCAGTACTTC; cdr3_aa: CASSSGWGSGETQYF
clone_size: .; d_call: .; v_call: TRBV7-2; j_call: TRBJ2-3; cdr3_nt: TGTGCCAGCAGCCTCGACAGTCATACGCAGTATTTT; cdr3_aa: CASSLDSHTQYF
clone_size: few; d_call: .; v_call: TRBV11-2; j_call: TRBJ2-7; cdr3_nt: TGTGCCAGCAGCCGGGACACTTCCTACGAGCAGTACTTC; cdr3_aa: CASSRDTSYEQYF
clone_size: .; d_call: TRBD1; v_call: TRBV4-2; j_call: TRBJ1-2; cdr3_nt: TGTGCCAGCAGCCAAGATGTACAGGGGACCTATGGCTACACCTTC; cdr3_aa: CASSQDVQGTYGYTF
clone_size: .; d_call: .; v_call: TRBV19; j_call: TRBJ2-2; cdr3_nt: TGTGCCAGTAGTATAGCCGTCGGGACCGGGGAGCTGTTTTTT; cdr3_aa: CASSIAVGTGELFF
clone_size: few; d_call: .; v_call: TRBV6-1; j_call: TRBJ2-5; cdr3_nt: TGTGCCAGCAGAACACTTGGCCAAGAGACCCAGTACTTC; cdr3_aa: CASRTLGQETQYF
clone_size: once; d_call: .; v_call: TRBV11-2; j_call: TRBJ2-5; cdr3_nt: TGTGCCAGCAGCCGGGACCTTGGGACCCAGTACTTC; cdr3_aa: CASSRDLGTQYF
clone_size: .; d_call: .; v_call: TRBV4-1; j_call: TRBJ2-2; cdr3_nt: TGCGCCAGCAGCCAAGTCCCAGGGGATCTCGCGACTGCCGGGGAGCTGTTTTTT; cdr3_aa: CASSQVPGDLATAGELFF
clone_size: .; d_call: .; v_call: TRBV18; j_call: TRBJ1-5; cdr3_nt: TGTGCCAGCTCACTTCAGGTTAGTCAGCCCCAGCATTTT; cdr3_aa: CASSLQVSQPQHF
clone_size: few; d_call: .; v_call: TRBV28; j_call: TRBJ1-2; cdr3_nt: TGTGCCATCCAGGGAAACTATGGCTACACCTTC; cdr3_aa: CAIQGNYGYTF
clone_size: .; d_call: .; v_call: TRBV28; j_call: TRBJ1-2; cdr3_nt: TGTGCCAGCACCGGCATAGGGGGGTATGGCTACACCTTC; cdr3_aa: CASTGIGGYGYTF
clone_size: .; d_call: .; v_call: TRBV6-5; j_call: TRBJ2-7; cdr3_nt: TGTGCCAGCAGTAAACCCGGAGCAGGGGGGTGGGAGCAGTACTTC; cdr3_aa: CASSKPGAGGWEQYF
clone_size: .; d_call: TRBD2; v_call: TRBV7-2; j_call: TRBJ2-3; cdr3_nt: TGTGCCAGCAGCTTAGGGGTAGCGGGAGGGCAAAGAGATACGCAGTATTTT; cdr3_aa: CASSLGVAGGQRDTQYF
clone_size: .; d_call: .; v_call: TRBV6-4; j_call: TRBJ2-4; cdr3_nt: TGTGCCAGCAGTGATCGGGGATTAGCCAAAAACATTCAGTACTTC; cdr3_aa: CASSDRGLAKNIQYF
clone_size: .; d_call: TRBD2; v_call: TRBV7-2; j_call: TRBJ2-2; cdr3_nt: TGTGCCAGCAGTCTAGCGGTTCTCACCGGGGAGCTGTTTTTT; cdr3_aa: CASSLAVLTGELFF
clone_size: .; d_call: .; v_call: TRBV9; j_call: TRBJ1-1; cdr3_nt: TGTGCCAGCAGCGTTCATGGACAGCCCGATGCTGAAGCTTTCTTT; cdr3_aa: CASSVHGQPDAEAFF
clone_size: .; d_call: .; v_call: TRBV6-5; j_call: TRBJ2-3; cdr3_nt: TGTGCCAGCAGTCTGGGGAGGACTTCCACAGATACGCAGTATTTT; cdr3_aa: CASSLGRTSTDTQYF
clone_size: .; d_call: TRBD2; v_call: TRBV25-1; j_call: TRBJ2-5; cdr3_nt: TGTGCCAGCAGTGAAAGCGGGAGGGGGACCCAGTACTTC; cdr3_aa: CASSESGRGTQYF
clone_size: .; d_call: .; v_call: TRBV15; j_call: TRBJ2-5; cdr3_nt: TGTGCCACCAGCAGAGGGGGGCAAGAGACCCAGTACTTC; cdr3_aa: CATSRGGQETQYF
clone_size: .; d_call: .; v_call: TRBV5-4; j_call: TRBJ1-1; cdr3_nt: TGTGCCAGCAGCTCGAAGGGGGGCACTGAAGCTTTCTTT; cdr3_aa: CASSSKGGTEAFF
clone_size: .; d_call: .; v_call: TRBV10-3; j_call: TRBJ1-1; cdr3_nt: TGTGCCATCAGTGAGTCGGCGGGAAACACTGAAGCTTTCTTT; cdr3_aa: CAISESAGNTEAFF
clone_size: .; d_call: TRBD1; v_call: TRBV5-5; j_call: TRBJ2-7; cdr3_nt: TGTGCCAGCAGCGGCCCGGGACAGAGTAAATCCTACGAGCAGTACTTC; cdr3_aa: CASSGPGQSKSYEQYF
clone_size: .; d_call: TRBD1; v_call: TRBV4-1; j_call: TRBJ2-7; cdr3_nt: TGCGCCAGCAGCCCACCGGGACAGGGGGCACGCGAGCAGTACTTC; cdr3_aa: CASSPPGQGAREQYF
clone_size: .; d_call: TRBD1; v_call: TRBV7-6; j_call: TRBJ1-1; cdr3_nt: TGTGCCAGCAGCACCAGACAGGGGGGTGGCACTGAAGCTTTCTTT; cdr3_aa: CASSTRQGGGTEAFF
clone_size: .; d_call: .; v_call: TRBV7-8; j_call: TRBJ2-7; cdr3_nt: TGTGCCAGCAGCTTCTCGGACAGCTACGAGCAGTACTTC; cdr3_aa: CASSFSDSYEQYF
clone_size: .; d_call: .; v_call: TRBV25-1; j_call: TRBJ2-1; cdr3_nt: TGTGCCAGCAGGGAGGGGTTGTACAATGAGCAGTTCTTC; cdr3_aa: CASREGLYNEQFF
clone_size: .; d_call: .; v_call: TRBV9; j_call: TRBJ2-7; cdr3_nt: TGTGCCAGCAGCTCGGACCGAAGCTCCTACGAGCAGTACTTC; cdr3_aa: CASSSDRSSYEQYF